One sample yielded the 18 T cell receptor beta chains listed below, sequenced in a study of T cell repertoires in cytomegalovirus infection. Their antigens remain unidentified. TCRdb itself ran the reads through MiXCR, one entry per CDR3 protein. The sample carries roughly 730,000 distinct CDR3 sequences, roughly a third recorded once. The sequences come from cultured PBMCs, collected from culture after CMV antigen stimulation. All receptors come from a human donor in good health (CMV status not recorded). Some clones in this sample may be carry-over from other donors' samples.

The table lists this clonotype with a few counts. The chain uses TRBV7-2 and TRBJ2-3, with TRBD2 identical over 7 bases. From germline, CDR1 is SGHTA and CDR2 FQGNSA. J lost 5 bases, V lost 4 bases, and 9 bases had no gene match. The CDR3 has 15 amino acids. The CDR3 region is CASSSRGSGVDTQYF. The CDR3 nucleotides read TGTGCCAGCAGCTCCCGTGGGAGCGGGGTAGATACGCAGTATTTT. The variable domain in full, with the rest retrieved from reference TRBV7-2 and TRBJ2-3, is GAGVSQSPSNKVTEKGKDVELRCDPISGHTALYWYRQSLGQGLEFLIYFQGNSAPDKSGLPSDRFSAERTGGSVSTLTIQRTQQEDSAVYLCASSSRGSGVDTQYFGPGTRLTVL.

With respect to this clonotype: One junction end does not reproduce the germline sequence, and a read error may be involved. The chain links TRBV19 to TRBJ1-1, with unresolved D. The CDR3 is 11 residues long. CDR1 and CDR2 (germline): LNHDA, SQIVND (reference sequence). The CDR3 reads CATNGGQRSLF. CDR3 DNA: TGTGCCACAAACGGCGGGCAGCGCTCCCTTTTT.

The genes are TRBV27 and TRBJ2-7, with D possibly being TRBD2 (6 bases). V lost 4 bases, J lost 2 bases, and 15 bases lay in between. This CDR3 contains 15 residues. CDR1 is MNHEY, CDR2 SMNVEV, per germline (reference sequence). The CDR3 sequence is CASSSPGLGAYEQYF. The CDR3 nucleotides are TGTGCCAGCAGTTCCCCGGGACTTGGGGCCTACGAGCAGTACTTC.

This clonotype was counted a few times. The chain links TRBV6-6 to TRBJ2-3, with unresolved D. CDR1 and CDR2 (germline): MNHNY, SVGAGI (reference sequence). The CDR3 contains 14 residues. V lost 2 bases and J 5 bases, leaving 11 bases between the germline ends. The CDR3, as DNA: TGTGCCAGCAGTTACCGCCATCTAGGAGATACGCAGTATTTT. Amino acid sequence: CASSYRHLGDTQYF.

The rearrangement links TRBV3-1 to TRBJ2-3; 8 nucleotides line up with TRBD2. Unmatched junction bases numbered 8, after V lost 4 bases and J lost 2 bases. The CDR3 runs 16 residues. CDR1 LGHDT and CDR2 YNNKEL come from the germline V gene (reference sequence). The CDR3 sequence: CASSLAGRANTDTQYF. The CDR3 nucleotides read TGTGCCAGCAGCCTGGCCGGGAGGGCCAACACAGATACGCAGTATTTT.

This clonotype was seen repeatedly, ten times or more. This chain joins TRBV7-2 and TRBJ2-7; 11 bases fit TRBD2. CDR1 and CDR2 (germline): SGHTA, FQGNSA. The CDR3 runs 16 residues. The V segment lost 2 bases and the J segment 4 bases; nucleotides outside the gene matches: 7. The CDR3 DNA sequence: TGTGCCAGCAGCTTAACTAGCGGGAGTTGGAGATACGAGCAGTACTTC. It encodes CASSLTSGSWRYEQYF.

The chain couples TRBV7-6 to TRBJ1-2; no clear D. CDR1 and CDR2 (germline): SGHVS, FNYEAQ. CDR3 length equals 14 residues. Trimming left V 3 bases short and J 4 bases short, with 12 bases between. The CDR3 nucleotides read TGTGCCAGCAGCTTCGGTAGGGCGGTCTATGGCTACACCTTC. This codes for CASSFGRAVYGYTF.

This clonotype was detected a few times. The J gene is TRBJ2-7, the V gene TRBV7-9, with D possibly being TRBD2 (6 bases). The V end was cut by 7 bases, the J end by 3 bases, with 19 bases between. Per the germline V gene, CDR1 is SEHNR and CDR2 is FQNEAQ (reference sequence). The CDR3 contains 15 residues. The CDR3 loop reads CASTPLSGDFYEQYF. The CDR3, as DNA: TGTGCCAGCACCCCTTTATCGGGAGACTTCTACGAGCAGTACTTC. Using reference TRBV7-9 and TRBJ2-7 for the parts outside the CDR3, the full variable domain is DTGVSQNPRHKITKRGQNVTFRCDPISEHNRLYWYRQTLGQGPEFLTYFQNEAQLEKSRLLSDRFSAERPKGSFSTLEIQRTEQGDSAMYLCASTPLSGDFYEQYFGPGTRLTVT.

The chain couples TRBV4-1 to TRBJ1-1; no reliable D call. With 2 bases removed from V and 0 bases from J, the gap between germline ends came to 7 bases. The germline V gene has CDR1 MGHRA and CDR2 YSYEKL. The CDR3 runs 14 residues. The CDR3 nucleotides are TGCGCCAGCAGCCAAACGGCGGTGAACACTGAAGCTTTCTTT. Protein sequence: CASSQTAVNTEAFF.

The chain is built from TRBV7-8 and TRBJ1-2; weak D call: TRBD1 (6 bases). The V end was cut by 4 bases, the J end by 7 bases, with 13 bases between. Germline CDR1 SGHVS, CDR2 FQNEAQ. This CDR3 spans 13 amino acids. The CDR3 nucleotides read TGTGCCAGCAGCTACAGGGTTTCGTCTGGCTACACCTTC. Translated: CASSYRVSSGYTF. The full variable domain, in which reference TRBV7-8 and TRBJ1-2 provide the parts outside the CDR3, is GAGVSQSPRYKVAKRGQDVALRCDPISGHVSLFWYQQALGQGPEFLTYFQNEAQLDKSGLPSDRFFAERPEGSVSTLKIQRTQQEDSAVYLCASSYRVSSGYTFGSGTRLTVV.

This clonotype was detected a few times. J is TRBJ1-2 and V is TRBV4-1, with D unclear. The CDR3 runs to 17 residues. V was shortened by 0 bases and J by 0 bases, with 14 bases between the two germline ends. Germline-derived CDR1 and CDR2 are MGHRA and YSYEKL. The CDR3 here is CASSQDLSQASNYGYTF. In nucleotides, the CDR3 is TGCGCCAGCAGCCAAGATCTTTCGCAGGCGTCTAACTATGGCTACACCTTC.

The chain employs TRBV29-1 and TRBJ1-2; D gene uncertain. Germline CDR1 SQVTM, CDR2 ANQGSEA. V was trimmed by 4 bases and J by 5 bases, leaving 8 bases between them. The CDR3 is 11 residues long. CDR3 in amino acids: CSVVNLYGYTF. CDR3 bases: TGCAGCGTTGTAAACTTGTATGGCTACACCTTC.

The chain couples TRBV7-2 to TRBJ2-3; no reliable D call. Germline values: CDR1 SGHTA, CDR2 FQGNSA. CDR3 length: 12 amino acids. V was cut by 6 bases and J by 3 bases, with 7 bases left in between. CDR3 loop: CASRILTDTQYF. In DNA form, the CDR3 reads TGTGCCAGCAGAATACTGACAGATACGCAGTATTTT.

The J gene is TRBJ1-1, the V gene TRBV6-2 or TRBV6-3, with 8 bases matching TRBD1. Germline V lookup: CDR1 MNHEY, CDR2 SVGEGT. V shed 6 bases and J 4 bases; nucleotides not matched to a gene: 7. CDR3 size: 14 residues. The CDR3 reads CASSLDRDGTEAFF. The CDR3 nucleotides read TGTGCCAGCAGCTTGGACAGGGATGGCACTGAAGCTTTCTTT.

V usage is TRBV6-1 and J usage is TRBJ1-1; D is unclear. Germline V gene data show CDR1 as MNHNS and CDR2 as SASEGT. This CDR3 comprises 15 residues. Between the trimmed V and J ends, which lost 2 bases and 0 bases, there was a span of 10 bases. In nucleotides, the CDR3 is TGTGCCAGCAGTGAATGGTTGGGCGTGAACACTGAAGCTTTCTTT. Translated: CASSEWLGVNTEAFF.

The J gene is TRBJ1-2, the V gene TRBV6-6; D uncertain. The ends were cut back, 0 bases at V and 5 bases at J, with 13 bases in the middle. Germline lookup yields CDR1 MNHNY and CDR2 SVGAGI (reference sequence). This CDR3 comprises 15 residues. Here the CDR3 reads CASSYSATILYGYTF. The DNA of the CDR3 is TGTGCCAGCAGTTACTCCGCGACAATTTTATATGGCTACACCTTC.

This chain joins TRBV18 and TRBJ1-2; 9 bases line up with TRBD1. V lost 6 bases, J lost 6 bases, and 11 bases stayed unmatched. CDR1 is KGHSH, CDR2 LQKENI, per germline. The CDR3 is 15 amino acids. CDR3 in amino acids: CASSPNTGGANGYTF. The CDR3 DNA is TGTGCCAGCTCTCCGAATACAGGGGGCGCTAATGGCTACACCTTC. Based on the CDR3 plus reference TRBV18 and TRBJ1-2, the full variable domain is NAGVMQNPRHLVRRRGQEARLRCSPMKGHSHVYWYRQLPEEGLKFMVYLQKENIIDESGMPKERFSAEFPKEGPSILRIQQVVRGDSAAYFCASSPNTGGANGYTFGSGTRLTVV.

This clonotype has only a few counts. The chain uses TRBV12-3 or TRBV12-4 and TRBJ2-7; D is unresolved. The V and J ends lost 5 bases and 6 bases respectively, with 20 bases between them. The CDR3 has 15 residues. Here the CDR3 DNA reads TGTGCCAGCAGTATCGCTCTAGGGCCCCCCAGCGAGCAGTACTTC. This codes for CASSIALGPPSEQYF.